This T cell receptor (beta chain) was profiled in a study of blood T cell repertoires in COVID-19. Study in general: Samples of COVID-19 (acute and convalescent) were obtained from the United States, Italy and Spain. The analysed material was cDNA or gDNA that came from T cells, B-cell-depleted T cells, or PBMCs.

Original processing methods: Estimated nucleated cell counts came from reference gene primer amplification. This table comes from immunoSEQ multiplex PCR, and its TCRdb copy is limited to in-frame clones, with some not included. V and J calls and clone size are as listed in that table; D and trimming were resolved from the DNA. The table shows 70,000 to 75,000 clones, with roughly 80% occurring only once. V was clipped by 5 bases and J by 4 bases; unmatched bases: 6. The CDR3 is 14 residues long. Germline V lookup: CDR1 MDHEN, CDR2 SYDVKM. The sequencing input was peripheral blood. This chain links TRBV28 with TRBJ1-2, with 8 bases aligning to TRBD1. The clonotype originates from a woman older than 75 with active or convalescent COVID-19. In nucleotides, the CDR3 is TGTGCCAGCAGTCCGGACAGGGATACCTATGGCTACACCTTC. Translating gives CASSPDRDTYGYTF.